This is a list of T cell receptor beta chains from one sample in a study of T cells in Graves' hyperthyroidism and ophthalmopathy. One entry per CDR3 protein, called by TCRdb with MiXCR from the multiplex PCR reads. In the table there are a few hundred thousand distinct CDR3 sequences, roughly an eighth of which are singletons. The sequenced sample consisted of blood. These receptors all come from a woman in her thirties or forties with Graves' ophthalmopathy. CDR3s include the opening cysteine and the closing phenylalanine or tryptophan. Each record gives: V gene, J gene, D gene, clone size, CDR3 length, CDR3 protein, CDR3 DNA. A D gene is named only where the DNA matches it firmly. The size field is filled for only some rows; it gives once, few, many or a size class.

TRBV4-1	TRBJ2-1	NA	NA	13	CASSHPFANEQFF	TGCGCCAGCAGCCATCCTTTTGCGAATGAGCAGTTCTTC
TRBV19	TRBJ2-7	NA	few	12	CASGAPNYEQYF	TGTGCCAGTGGGGCCCCAAACTACGAGCAGTACTTC
TRBV7-8	TRBJ1-6	TRBD1	many	15	CASSSTGAWNSPLHF	TGTGCCAGCAGCTCGACAGGGGCTTGGAATTCACCCCTCCACTTT
TRBV29-1	TRBJ1-4	TRBD1	NA	13	CSVAGQGEDKLFF	TGCAGCGTTGCGGGACAGGGGGAAGACAAACTGTTTTTT
TRBV11-3	TRBJ2-2	TRBD1	few	16	CASSPRTGGLGGELFF	TGTGCCAGCAGCCCCCGAACAGGGGGCCTGGGCGGGGAGCTGTTTTTT
TRBV6-2/TRBV6-3	TRBJ2-1	NA	NA	15	CASSFQGESYNEQFF	TGTGCCAGCAGTTTTCAGGGAGAATCCTACAATGAGCAGTTCTTC
TRBV11-2	TRBJ1-1	NA	many	14	CASSTWWEGTEAFF	TGTGCCAGCAGCACGTGGTGGGAGGGCACTGAAGCTTTCTTT
TRBV10-1	TRBJ2-1	NA	many	15	CASSLDLNSYNEQFF	TGCGCCAGCAGTTTGGACCTCAACAGCTACAATGAGCAGTTCTTC
TRBV28	TRBJ1-5	TRBD1	NA	17	CASSYAEGASGNQPQHF	TGTGCCAGCAGTTACGCGGAGGGGGCCTCGGGGAATCAGCCCCAGCATTTT
TRBV20-1	TRBJ2-2	NA	few	13	CSAREMNTGELFF	TGCAGTGCTAGAGAGATGAACACCGGGGAGCTGTTTTTT
TRBV28	TRBJ2-4	TRBD1	many	14	CASGEQGAANIQYF	TGTGCCAGCGGCGAACAGGGGGCGGCAAACATTCAGTACTTC
TRBV20-1	TRBJ1-5	TRBD1	NA	13	CSAPGQGQQPQHF	TGCAGTGCCCCGGGACAGGGGCAGCAGCCCCAGCATTTT
TRBV7-9	TRBJ2-1	NA	many	14	CASSQNLRHNEQFF	TGTGCCAGCAGCCAGAACTTGCGGCACAATGAGCAGTTCTTC
TRBV2	TRBJ1-3	NA	many	14	CASSDVGIGGTIYF	TGTGCCAGCAGTGATGTCGGGATAGGAGGCACCATATATTTT
TRBV2	TRBJ2-3	NA	many	15	CASTGDVSGTDTQYF	TGTGCCAGCACGGGCGACGTGTCGGGCACAGATACGCAGTATTTT
TRBV27	TRBJ2-7	NA	many	14	CASSTQTGRYEQYF	TGTGCCAGCAGTACCCAGACAGGGAGGTACGAGCAGTACTTC
TRBV29-1	TRBJ1-1	NA	many	12	CSVRRQGTEAFF	TGCAGCGTCCGCCGGCAGGGGACTGAAGCTTTCTTT
TRBV11-3	TRBJ2-1	NA	many	15	CASSFPGTHYNEQFF	TGTGCCAGCAGTTTCCCCGGGACACACTACAATGAGCAGTTCTTC
TRBV2	TRBJ1-1	NA	many	14	CASSDLAGRTEAFF	TGTGCCAGCAGTGATCTGGCAGGGCGAACTGAAGCTTTCTTT
TRBV18	TRBJ1-2	TRBD1	NA	16	CASSPPAGQGFYGYTF	TGTGCCAGCTCACCACCTGCCGGACAGGGATTCTATGGCTACACCTTC
TRBV7-8	TRBJ2-3	NA	many	14	CASSLGDWGDTQYF	TGTGCCAGCAGCTTAGGCGACTGGGGGGATACGCAGTATTTT
TRBV2	TRBJ2-1	NA	many	15	CASSVWTADRSEQFF	TGTGCCAGCAGTGTTTGGACCGCCGATCGGAGTGAGCAGTTCTTC
TRBV2	TRBJ2-7	NA	few	14	CASSESRGRGEQYF	TGTGCCAGCAGTGAATCCAGGGGTCGGGGCGAGCAGTACTTC
TRBV7-2	TRBJ2-2	TRBD1	many	15	CASRFGTGKAGELFF	TGTGCCAGCAGGTTCGGGACAGGGAAGGCCGGGGAGCTGTTTTTT
TRBV3-1	TRBJ2-3	TRBD1	NA	13	CASSGTGAKGQYF	TGTGCCAGCAGCGGAACAGGGGCGAAGGGGCAGTATTTT
TRBV10-3	TRBJ1-6	NA	many	13	CAITLDGNSPLHF	TGTGCCATCACGCTGGACGGGAATTCACCCCTCCACTTT
TRBV19	TRBJ2-1	TRBD2	few	13	CASSMLAGGVPFF	TGTGCCAGTAGTATGTTAGCGGGGGGGGTTCCGTTCTTC
TRBV24-1	TRBJ2-1	TRBD1	few	17	CATSDLPHVRGHNEQFF	TGTGCCACCAGTGATTTGCCTCATGTGAGGGGGCACAATGAGCAGTTCTTC
TRBV27	TRBJ2-7	NA	many	17	CASSLLWGFGTSYEQYF	TGTGCCAGCAGTTTATTGTGGGGGTTTGGGACAAGCTACGAGCAGTACTTC
TRBV7-9	TRBJ2-7	NA	many	12	CASSFSPYEQYF	TGTGCCAGCAGCTTCAGTCCCTACGAGCAGTACTTC
TRBV28	TRBJ2-7	NA	many	11	CASTKKYEQYF	TGTGCCAGCACCAAGAAATACGAGCAGTACTTC
TRBV5-4	TRBJ2-4	TRBD1	few	15	CASTENRGAKNIQYF	TGTGCCAGCACCGAAAACAGGGGAGCCAAAAACATTCAGTACTTC
TRBV2	TRBJ2-7	TRBD1	many	13	CATGQGFSYEQYF	TGTGCCACCGGACAGGGTTTCTCCTACGAGCAGTACTTC
TRBV7-6	TRBJ1-4	NA	once	14	CASSSQSSNEKLFF	TGTGCCAGCAGCTCACAGTCTTCTAATGAAAAACTGTTTTTT
TRBV6-5	TRBJ2-6	NA	many	17	CASSYGARVSGANVLTF	TGTGCCAGCAGTTACGGGGCCAGGGTCTCTGGGGCCAACGTCCTGACTTTC
TRBV11-1	TRBJ2-3	NA	many	14	CASSLGASTDTQYF	TGTGCCAGCAGCTTGGGGGCTAGCACAGATACGCAGTATTTT
TRBV15	TRBJ2-3	NA	many	12	CATSRRTDTQYF	TGTGCCACCAGCAGACGCACAGATACGCAGTATTTT
TRBV6-5	TRBJ1-6	TRBD1	few	16	CASSSSLTGVNSPLHF	TGTGCCAGCAGTTCCTCCTTGACAGGGGTAAATTCACCCCTCCACTTT
TRBV6-1	TRBJ2-1	TRBD1	many	17	CASKTRSRDRYTDEQFF	TGTGCCAGCAAAACACGCTCCCGGGACAGGTATACCGATGAGCAGTTCTTC
TRBV5-1	TRBJ2-2	TRBD1	NA	18	CASSLSPTGGFLAGELFF	TGCGCCAGCAGCTTATCCCCGACAGGGGGATTTCTCGCCGGGGAGCTGTTTTTT
TRBV7-8	TRBJ2-7	NA	few	16	CASSLGFSWGAGEQYF	TGTGCCAGCAGCTTAGGGTTTTCTTGGGGTGCGGGCGAGCAGTACTTC
TRBV9	TRBJ2-7	TRBD2	NA	14	CASTIAGGSYEQYF	TGTGCCAGCACCATAGCGGGAGGTTCCTACGAGCAGTACTTC
TRBV19	TRBJ2-1	NA	NA	15	CASSNPGNIYNEQFF	TGTGCCAGTAGTAATCCGGGGAATATTTACAATGAGCAGTTCTTC
TRBV3-1	TRBJ1-3	TRBD1	NA	16	CASSLSQGQAGNTIYF	TGTGCCAGCAGCCTTTCACAGGGACAGGCTGGAAACACCATATATTTT